The 10 T cell receptor beta chains in this list originate from one sample, sequenced in a study of cytomegalovirus exposure and HLA in healthy donors. The PCR made use of 60 Vbeta and 13 Jbeta primers. The protocol was immunoSEQ multiplex PCR, while the TCRdb copy is restricted to in-frame clones and leaves out a portion. The data show roughly 250,000 clones, with around 80% seen just once and about 0.3% held by the top ten. Material: PBMCs. The receptors shown here come from a girl between 2 and 10 years old in good health and CMV-seronegative.

The chain has TRBV7-6 and TRBJ1-1, with D unclear. Trimming removed 1 base at V and 1 base at J, with 4 bases between. CDR3 length: 13 residues. CDR1 and CDR2 from the germline V gene are SGHVS and FNYEAQ. CDR3 DNA sequence: TGTGCCAGCAGCTTAGTAGAGAACACTGAAGCTTTCTTT. This translates into CASSLVENTEAFF.

V and J are TRBV2 and TRBJ2-7; 8 bases fit TRBD2. V lost 7 bases, J lost 2 bases, and 4 bases stayed unmatched. There are 13 residues in the CDR3. CDR1 and CDR2 from the germline V gene are SNHLY and FYNNEI. This CDR3 reads CASTRGGPYEQYF. CDR3 DNA sequence: TGTGCCAGCACCCGGGGGGGGCCCTACGAGCAGTACTTC. Full variable domain (rest looked up from reference TRBV2 and TRBJ2-7): EPEVTQTPSHQVTQMGQEVILRCVPISNHLYFYWYRQILGQKVEFLVSFYNNEISEKSEIFDDQFSVERPDGSNFTLKIRSTKLEDSAMYFCASTRGGPYEQYFGPGTRLTVT.

The DNA of the CDR3 is TGTGCCAGTAGTATAGAGGGGCCCTACGAGCAGTACTTC. It is translated as CASSIEGPYEQYF. J is TRBJ2-7 and V is TRBV19, with a tentative D call TRBD1 (5 bases). Germline-derived CDR1 and CDR2 are LNHDA and SQIVND (reference sequence). Deletions cut 0 bases from V and 2 bases from J, with 5 bases between. The CDR3 is 13 residues long.

The J gene is TRBJ2-7, the V gene TRBV11-2; TRBD2 aligns across 13 bases. Germline V gives CDR1 SGHAT, CDR2 FQNNGV. V shed 10 bases and J 1 base; nucleotides not matched to a gene: 7. The CDR3 consists of 15 residues. The DNA of the CDR3 is TGTGCCACCCGGACTAGCGGGGGAAATTCCTACGAGCAGTACTTC. This encodes CATRTSGGNSYEQYF.

This chain joins TRBV28 and TRBJ1-3; D is unclear. The germline gives CDR1 MDHEN, CDR2 SYDVKM. The germline V and J ends were trimmed by 7 bases and 0 bases, with 13 bases remaining between them. This CDR3 has 15 residues. CDR3 in DNA: TGTGCCAGCACTTCTGAGGTGGGCTCTGGAAACACCATATATTTT. Translation gives CASTSEVGSGNTIYF.

This chain connects TRBV9 to TRBJ1-5; 10 positions agree with TRBD1. Germline V CDR1 and CDR2: SGDLS, YYNGEE. CDR3 length: 15 amino acids. V dropped 2 bases and J dropped 7; count of bases not matched to a gene: 6. The CDR3 loop is CASSVGTGVWQPQHF. The CDR3 nucleotides are TGTGCCAGCAGCGTCGGGACAGGGGTTTGGCAGCCCCAGCATTTT.

The rearrangement links TRBV4-1 to TRBJ2-2, with TRBD2 matching over 8 bases. The CDR3 contains 17 residues. The V gene end was trimmed by 4 bases and the J gene end by 6 bases; junction bases not matched to a gene: 13. Germline loops: CDR1 MGHRA, CDR2 YSYEKL. The CDR3 nucleotides read TGCGCCAGCAGCCGGGACTTGGTGCTGCGGGAGGCCGGGGAGCTGTTTTTT. This codes for CASSRDLVLREAGELFF.

The genes are TRBV7-9 and TRBJ2-1; 7 nucleotides agree with TRBD2. The CDR3 contains 14 residues. With 1 base clipped from V and 9 bases from J, the junction kept 6 bases outside the gene matches. The germline CDR1 and CDR2 sequences are SEHNR and FQNEAQ (reference sequence). This CDR3 reads CASSLVSGVGEQFF. CDR3 bases: TGTGCCAGCAGCTTAGTCAGCGGGGTTGGTGAGCAGTTCTTC.

This clone was recorded only once. CDR3 nucleotide sequence: TGTGCCAGCTCCCCCAGGGGTGGGGTAGCCAAAAACATTCAGTACTTC. As protein: CASSPRGGVAKNIQYF. The chain carries TRBV18 and TRBJ2-4; D is possibly TRBD1 (6 bases). Germline CDR1 reads KGHSH; CDR2 reads LQKENI. The V end lost 6 bases, the J end lost 0 bases, and 15 bases lay between the germline ends. The CDR3 extends over 16 amino acids.

The V and J genes are TRBV7-2 and TRBJ1-2; 7 bases are shared with TRBD1. With 4 bases clipped from V and 4 bases from J, the junction kept 6 bases outside the gene matches. CDR1 and CDR2 from the germline V gene are SGHTA and FQGNSA. This CDR3 contains 14 residues. CDR3 DNA sequence: TGTGCCAGCAGCTACGACAGGGAAGGCTATGGCTACACCTTC. It is translated as CASSYDREGYGYTF.